The 13 T cell receptor beta chains in this list originate from one sample, sequenced in a study of monozygotic twins with inflammatory bowel disease. TCRdb reworked the 5' RACE reads into one entry per CDR3 protein, no DNA. The clone table shows approximately 200,000 distinct CDR3 sequences, with the ten largest holding roughly 1.7%. Sequenced: blood. Every receptor here comes from a human donor with ulcerative colitis or Crohn's disease, or a healthy co-twin of an affected twin (not recorded which).

V usage is TRBV7-9 and J usage is TRBJ1-5; with no DNA, the TCRdb D assignment of TRBD1 cannot be verified. The CDR3 length is 14 residues. Looked up from germline, CDR1 is SEHNR and CDR2 is FQNEAQ (reference sequence). The CDR3 loop reads CASSLQGNYQPQHF. Looking up the rest from reference TRBV7-9 and TRBJ1-5 gives the full variable domain: DTGVSQNPRHKITKRGQNVTFRCDPISEHNRLYWYRQTLGQGPEFLTYFQNEAQLEKSRLLSDRFSAERPKGSFSTLEIQRTEQGDSAMYLCASSLQGNYQPQHFGDGTRLSIL.

The chain employs TRBV4-2 and TRBJ1-2. Germline CDR1 and CDR2: LGHNA and YNFKEQ. The CDR3 has 16 amino acids. CDR3 amino acids: CASSQEWREGGYGYTF.

The V and J genes are TRBV14 and TRBJ2-1; TCRdb lists TRBD2, though no DNA is available to test this call. Germline loops: CDR1 SGHDN, CDR2 FVKESK. This CDR3 has 15 residues. The CDR3 sequence is CASSQLLAGGQEQFF.

CDR3: CASSLKRGDFSGANVLTF. V is TRBV11-1 and J is TRBJ2-6; TCRdb calls TRBD1, which cannot be checked without DNA. Germline V gives CDR1 SGHAT, CDR2 FQDESV (reference sequence). This CDR3 region has 18 residues.

This sequence joins TRBV12-3 or TRBV12-4 and TRBJ1-2; the TCRdb D gene call, TRBD1, has no DNA to confirm it. The CDR3 is made up of 17 amino acids. The chain's CDR3 is CASRTRDRGQDNYGYTF.

The chain has TRBV5-1 and TRBJ1-1; TCRdb returns TRBD1, unconfirmable since there is no DNA. The CDR3 consists of 15 residues. CDR1 and CDR2 (germline): SGHRS, YFSETQ. The CDR3 here is CASGRQGGMNTEAFF. Looking up the rest from reference TRBV5-1 and TRBJ1-1 gives the full variable domain: KAGVTQTPRYLIKTRGQQVTLSCSPISGHRSVSWYQQTPGQGLQFLFEYFSETQRNKGNFPGRFSGRQFSNSRSEMNVSTLELGDSALYLCASGRQGGMNTEAFFGQGTRLTVV.

The rearrangement links TRBV7-2 to TRBJ2-5. The CDR3 runs 14 residues. The germline V gene has CDR1 SGHTA and CDR2 FQGNSA. This chain's CDR3 is CASSLAPGKETQYF. Complete variable domain (other parts from reference TRBV7-2 and TRBJ2-5): GAGVSQSPSNKVTEKGKDVELRCDPISGHTALYWYRQSLGQGLEFLIYFQGNSAPDKSGLPSDRFSAERTGGSVSTLTIQRTQQEDSAVYLCASSLAPGKETQYFGPGTRLLVL.

The rearrangement joins TRBV12-3 or TRBV12-4 to TRBJ1-1; no DNA is available, so the TRBD1 call from TCRdb remains unchecked. CDR3 size: 14 residues. CDR3 loop: CASSRTGSETEAFF.

The chain's CDR3 is CASSPGQGRLDTQYF. V gene TRBV7-6 combines with J gene TRBJ2-3; the D call from TCRdb, TRBD1, cannot be confirmed without DNA. Germline CDR1 and CDR2: SGHVS and FNYEAQ. There are 15 residues in the CDR3.

This chain uses TRBV5-4 with TRBJ2-3; TCRdb outputs TRBD1, but without DNA this stays unchecked. Germline V lookup: CDR1 SGHNT, CDR2 YYREEE (reference sequence). The CDR3 totals 13 residues. The CDR3 sequence: CASSLEQGDTQYF.

The CDR3: CASRYGQGGTGELFF. The chain employs TRBV5-1 and TRBJ2-2; the TCRdb call, TRBD1, lacks DNA for checking. Germline CDR1 SGHRS, CDR2 YFSETQ. The length of the CDR3 is 15 residues.

The chain carries TRBV6-5 and TRBJ1-2; TCRdb names TRBD1, which stays unverified in the absence of DNA. Per the germline V gene, CDR1 is MNHEY and CDR2 is SVGAGI. The CDR3 extends over 15 amino acids. The CDR3: CASSYEGDTRYGYTF.

The CDR3 is CSAAPTSGRTDTQYF. The chain uses TRBV20-1 and TRBJ2-3; TCRdb's assignment of TRBD2 cannot be checked, as there is no DNA. This CDR3 is built from 15 residues. CDR1 and CDR2 from the germline V gene are DFQATT and SNEGSKA (reference sequence).